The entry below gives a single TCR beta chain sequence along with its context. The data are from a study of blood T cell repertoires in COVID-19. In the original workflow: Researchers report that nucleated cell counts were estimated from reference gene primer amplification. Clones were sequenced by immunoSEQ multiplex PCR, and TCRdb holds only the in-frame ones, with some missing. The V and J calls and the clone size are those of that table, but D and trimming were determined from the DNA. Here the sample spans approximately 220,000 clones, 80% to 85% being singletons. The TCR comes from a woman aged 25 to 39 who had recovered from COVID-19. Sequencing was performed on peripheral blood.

CDR3 coding DNA: TGTGCCAGCAGACCCTCGGGGGGCTCTCGCGAAAAACTGTTTTTT. Translated, it gives CASRPSGGSREKLFF. V usage is TRBV6-5 and J usage is TRBJ1-4, with D possibly being TRBD1 (6 bases). Looked up from germline, CDR1 is MNHEY and CDR2 is SVGAGI. The germline V and J ends were trimmed by 6 bases and 8 bases, with 19 bases remaining between them. This CDR3 comprises 15 residues.